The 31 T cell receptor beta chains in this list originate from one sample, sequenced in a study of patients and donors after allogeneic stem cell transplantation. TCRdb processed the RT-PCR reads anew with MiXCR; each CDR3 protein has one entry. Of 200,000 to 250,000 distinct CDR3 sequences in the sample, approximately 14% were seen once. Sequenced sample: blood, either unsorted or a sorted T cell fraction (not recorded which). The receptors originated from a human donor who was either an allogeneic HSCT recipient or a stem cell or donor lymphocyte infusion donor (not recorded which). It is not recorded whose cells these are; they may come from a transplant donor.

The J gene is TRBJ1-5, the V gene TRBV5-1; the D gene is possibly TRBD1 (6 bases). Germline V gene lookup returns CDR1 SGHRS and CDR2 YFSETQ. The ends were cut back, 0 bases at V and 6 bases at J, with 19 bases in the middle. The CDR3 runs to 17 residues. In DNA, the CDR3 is TGCGCCAGCAGCTTGGGGCCAGACGGGGGCAGGGGTCAGCCCCAGCATTTT. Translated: CASSLGPDGGRGQPQHF.

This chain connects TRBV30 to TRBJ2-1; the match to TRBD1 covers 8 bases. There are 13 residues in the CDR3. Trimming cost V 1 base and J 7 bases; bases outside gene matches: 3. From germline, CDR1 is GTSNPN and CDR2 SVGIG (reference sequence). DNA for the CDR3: TGTGCCTGGAGTGCGACAGGGGTAAATGAGCAGTTCTTC. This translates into CAWSATGVNEQFF.

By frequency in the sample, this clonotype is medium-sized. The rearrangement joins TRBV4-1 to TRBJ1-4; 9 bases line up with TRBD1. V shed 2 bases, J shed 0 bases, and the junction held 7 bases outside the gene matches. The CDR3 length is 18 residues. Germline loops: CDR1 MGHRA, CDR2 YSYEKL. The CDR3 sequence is CASSQTPGQGTTNEKLFF. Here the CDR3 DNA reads TGCGCCAGCAGCCAAACTCCGGGACAGGGAACAACTAATGAAAAACTGTTTTTT.

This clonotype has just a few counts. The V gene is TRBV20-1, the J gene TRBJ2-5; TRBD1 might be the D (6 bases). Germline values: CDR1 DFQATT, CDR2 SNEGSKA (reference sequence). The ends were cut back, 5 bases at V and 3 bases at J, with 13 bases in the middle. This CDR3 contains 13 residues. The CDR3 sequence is CSAPETGEETQYF. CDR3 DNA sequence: TGCAGTGCTCCTGAGACAGGCGAAGAGACCCAGTACTTC.

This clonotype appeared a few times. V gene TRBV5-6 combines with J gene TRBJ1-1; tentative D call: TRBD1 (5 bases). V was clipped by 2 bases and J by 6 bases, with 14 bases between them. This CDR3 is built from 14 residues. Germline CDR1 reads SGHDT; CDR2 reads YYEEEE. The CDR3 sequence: CASSFRAWDAEAFF. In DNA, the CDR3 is TGTGCCAGCAGCTTCCGTGCTTGGGACGCTGAAGCTTTCTTT.

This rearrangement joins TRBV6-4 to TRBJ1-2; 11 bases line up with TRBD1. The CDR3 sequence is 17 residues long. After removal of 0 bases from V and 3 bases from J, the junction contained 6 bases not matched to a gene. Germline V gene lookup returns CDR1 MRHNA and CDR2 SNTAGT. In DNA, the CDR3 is TGTGCCAGCAGTGACTCGATGGACAGGGGGCAAGACTATGGCTACACCTTC. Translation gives CASSDSMDRGQDYGYTF.

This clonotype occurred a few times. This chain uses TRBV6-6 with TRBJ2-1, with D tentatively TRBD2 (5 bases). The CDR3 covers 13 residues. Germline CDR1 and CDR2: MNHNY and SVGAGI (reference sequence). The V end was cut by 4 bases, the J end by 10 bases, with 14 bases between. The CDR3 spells CASSSRGGKEQFF. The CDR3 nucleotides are TGTGCCAGCAGTTCCCGGGGTGGTAAGGAGCAGTTCTTC.

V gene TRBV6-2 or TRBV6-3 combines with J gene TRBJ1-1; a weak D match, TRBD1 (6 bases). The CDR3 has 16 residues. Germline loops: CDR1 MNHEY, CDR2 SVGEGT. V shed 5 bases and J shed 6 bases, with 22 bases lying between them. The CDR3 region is CASSIVQGFLGAEAFF. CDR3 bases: TGTGCCAGCAGTATTGTGCAGGGGTTCTTAGGGGCTGAAGCTTTCTTT.

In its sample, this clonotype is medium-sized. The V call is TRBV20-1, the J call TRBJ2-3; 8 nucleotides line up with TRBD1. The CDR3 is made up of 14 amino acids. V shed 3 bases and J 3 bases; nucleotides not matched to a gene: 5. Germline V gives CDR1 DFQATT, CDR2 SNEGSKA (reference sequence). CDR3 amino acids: CSARMTGATDTQYF. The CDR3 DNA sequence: TGCAGTGCTAGGATGACAGGGGCGACAGATACGCAGTATTTT.

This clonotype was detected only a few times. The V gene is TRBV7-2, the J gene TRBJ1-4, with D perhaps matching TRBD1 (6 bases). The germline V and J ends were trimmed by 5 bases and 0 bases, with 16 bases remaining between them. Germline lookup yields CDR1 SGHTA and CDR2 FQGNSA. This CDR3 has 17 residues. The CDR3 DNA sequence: TGTGCCAGCAGCCCCGGCAGGGGACCCCCAACTAATGAAAAACTGTTTTTT. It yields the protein CASSPGRGPPTNEKLFF.

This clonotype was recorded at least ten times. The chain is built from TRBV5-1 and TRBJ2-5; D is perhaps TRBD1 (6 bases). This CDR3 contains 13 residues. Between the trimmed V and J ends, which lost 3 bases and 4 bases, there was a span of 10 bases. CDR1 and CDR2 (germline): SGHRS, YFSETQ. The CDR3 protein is CASSSTGRETQYF. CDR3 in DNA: TGCGCCAGCAGCTCTACAGGGAGAGAGACCCAGTACTTC.

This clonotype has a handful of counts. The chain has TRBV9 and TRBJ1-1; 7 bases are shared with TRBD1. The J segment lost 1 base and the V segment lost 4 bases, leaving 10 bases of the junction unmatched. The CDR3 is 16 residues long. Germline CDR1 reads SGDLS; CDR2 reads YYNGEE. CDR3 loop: CASSPLTGVRNTEAFF. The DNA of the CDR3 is TGTGCCAGCAGCCCCCTCACAGGGGTGCGGAACACTGAAGCTTTCTTT.

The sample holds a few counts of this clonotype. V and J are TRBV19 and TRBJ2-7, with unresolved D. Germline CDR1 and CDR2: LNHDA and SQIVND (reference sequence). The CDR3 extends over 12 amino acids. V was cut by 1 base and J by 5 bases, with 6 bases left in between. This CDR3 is CASSIGGDEQYF. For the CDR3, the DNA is TGTGCCAGTAGTATAGGAGGCGACGAGCAGTACTTC.

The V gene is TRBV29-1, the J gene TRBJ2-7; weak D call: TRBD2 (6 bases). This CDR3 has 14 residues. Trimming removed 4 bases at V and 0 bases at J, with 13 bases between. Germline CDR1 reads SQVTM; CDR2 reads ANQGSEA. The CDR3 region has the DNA TGCAGCGTTGGGGGGACTGCGACCTCCTACGAGCAGTACTTC. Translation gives CSVGGTATSYEQYF.

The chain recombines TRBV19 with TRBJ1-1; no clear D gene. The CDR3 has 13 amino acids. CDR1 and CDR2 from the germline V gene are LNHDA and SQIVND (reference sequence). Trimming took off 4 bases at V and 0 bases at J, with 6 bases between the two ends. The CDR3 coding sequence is TGTGCCAGTAGTAGGAAGATGAACACTGAAGCTTTCTTT. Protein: CASSRKMNTEAFF.

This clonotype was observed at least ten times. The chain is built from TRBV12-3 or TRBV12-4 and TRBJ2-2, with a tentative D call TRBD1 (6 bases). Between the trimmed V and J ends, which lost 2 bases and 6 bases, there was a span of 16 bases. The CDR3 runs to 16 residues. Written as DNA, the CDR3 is TGTGCCAGCAGTTTATCTGGGGGCGGTAGGTCCGGGGAGCTGTTTTTT. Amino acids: CASSLSGGGRSGELFF.

The DNA for the CDR3 is TGTGCCAGCAGCTACGGGACTAGCGGGAGAAATGAGCAGTTCTTC. The encoded protein is CASSYGTSGRNEQFF. V is TRBV3-1 and J is TRBJ2-1, with 14 nucleotides matching TRBD2. CDR1 is LGHDT, CDR2 YNNKEL, per germline (reference sequence). CDR3 length: 15 amino acids. V was pared by 5 bases and J by 7 bases, with 4 bases of the junction left unmatched.

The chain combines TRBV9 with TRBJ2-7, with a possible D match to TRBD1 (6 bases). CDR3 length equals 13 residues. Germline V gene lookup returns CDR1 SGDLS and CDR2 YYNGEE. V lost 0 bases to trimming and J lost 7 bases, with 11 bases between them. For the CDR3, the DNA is TGTGCCAGCAGCGTAGCCAGGGGATATGAGCAGTACTTC. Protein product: CASSVARGYEQYF.

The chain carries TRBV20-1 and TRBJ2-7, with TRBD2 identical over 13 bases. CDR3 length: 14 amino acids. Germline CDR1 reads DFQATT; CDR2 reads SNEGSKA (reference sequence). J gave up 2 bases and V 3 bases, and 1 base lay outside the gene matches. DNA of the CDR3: TGCAGTGCTAGGGGACTAGCGGGGCCCTACGAGCAGTACTTC. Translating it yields CSARGLAGPYEQYF.

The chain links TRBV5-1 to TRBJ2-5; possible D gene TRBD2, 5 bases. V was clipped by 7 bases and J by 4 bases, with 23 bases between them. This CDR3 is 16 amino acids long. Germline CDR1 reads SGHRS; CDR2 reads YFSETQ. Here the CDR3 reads CASSQPGIGGRETQYF. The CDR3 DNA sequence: TGCGCCAGCTCCCAACCCGGGATAGGAGGAAGAGAGACCCAGTACTTC.

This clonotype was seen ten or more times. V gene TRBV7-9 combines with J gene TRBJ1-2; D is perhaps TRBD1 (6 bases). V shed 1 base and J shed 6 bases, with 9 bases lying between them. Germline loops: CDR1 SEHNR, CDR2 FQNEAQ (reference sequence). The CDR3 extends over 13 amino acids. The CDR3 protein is CASSLEGGNGYTF. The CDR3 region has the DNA TGTGCCAGCAGCTTAGAAGGGGGGAATGGCTACACCTTC. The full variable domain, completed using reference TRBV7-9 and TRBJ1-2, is DTGVSQNPRHKITKRGQNVTFRCDPISEHNRLYWYRQTLGQGPEFLTYFQNEAQLEKSRLLSDRFSAERPKGSFSTLEIQRTEQGDSAMYLCASSLEGGNGYTFGSGTRLTVV.

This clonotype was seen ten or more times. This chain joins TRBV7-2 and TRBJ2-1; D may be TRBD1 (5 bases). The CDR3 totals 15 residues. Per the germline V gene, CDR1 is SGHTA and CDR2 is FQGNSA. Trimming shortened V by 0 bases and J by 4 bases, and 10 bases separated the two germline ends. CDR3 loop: CASSLAVRVYNEQFF. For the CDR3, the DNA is TGTGCCAGCAGCTTAGCAGTCAGGGTATACAATGAGCAGTTCTTC.

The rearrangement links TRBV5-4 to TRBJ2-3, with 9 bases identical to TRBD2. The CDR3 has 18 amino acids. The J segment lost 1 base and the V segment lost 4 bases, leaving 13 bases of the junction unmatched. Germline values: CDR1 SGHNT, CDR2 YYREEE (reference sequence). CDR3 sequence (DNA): TGTGCCAGCAGCCCGATGGGACTAGCTATATATGGCACAGATACGCAGTATTTT. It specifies CASSPMGLAIYGTDTQYF.

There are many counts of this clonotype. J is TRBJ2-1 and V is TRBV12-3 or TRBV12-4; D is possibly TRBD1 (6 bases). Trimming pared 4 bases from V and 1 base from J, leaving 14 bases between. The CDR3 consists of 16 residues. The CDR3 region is CASSYRVLRSYNEQFF. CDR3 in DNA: TGTGCCAGCAGTTACAGGGTCTTAAGATCCTACAATGAGCAGTTCTTC.

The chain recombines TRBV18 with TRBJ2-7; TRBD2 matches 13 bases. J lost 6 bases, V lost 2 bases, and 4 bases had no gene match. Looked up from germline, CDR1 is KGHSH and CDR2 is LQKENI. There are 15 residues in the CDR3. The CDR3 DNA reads TGTGCCAGCTCACCAGGACTAGCGGGAGTAGTCGAGCAGTACTTC. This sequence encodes CASSPGLAGVVEQYF.

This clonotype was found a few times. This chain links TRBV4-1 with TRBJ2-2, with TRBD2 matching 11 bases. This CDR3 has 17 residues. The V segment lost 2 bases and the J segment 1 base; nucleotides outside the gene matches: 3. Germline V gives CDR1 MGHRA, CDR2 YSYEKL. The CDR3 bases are TGCGCCAGCAGCCAATTTACTAGCGGGAGGAACACCGGGGAGCTGTTTTTT. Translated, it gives CASSQFTSGRNTGELFF.

CDR3 sequence reads: CASSQDVPSARQYF. CDR3 in DNA: TGTGCCAGCAGCCAAGATGTCCCCAGCGCACGCCAGTACTTC. V is TRBV3-1 and J is TRBJ2-7; D is unclear. Between the trimmed V and J ends, which lost 0 bases and 10 bases, there was a span of 16 bases. Germline CDR1 and CDR2: LGHDT and YNNKEL (reference sequence). The CDR3 contains 14 residues.

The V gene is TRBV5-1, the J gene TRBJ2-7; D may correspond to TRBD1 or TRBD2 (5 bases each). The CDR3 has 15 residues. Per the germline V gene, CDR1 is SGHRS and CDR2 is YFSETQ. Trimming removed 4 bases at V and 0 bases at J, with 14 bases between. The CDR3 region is CASSPGRSSSYEQYF. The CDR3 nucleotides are TGCGCCAGCAGCCCGGGACGGTCGAGCTCCTACGAGCAGTACTTC.

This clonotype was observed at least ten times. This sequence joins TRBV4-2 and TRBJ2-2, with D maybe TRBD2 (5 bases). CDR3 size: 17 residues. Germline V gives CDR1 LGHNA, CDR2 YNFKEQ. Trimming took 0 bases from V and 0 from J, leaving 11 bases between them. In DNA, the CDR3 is TGTGCCAGCAGCCAAGATTTGCGAGGGTCGAACACCGGGGAGCTGTTTTTT. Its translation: CASSQDLRGSNTGELFF.

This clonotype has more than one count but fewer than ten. In DNA, the CDR3 is TGTGCCAGCAGGGACAGCAATCAGCCCCAGCATTTT. Translated, it gives CASRDSNQPQHF. V gene TRBV6-1 combines with J gene TRBJ1-5; unclear D gene. Germline V lookup: CDR1 MNHNS, CDR2 SASEGT. The CDR3 runs 12 residues. V lost 6 bases to trimming and J lost 1 base, with 4 bases between them.

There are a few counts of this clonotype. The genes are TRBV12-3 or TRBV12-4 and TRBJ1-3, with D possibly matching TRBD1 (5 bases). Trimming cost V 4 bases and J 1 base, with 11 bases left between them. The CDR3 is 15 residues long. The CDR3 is CASSSLGGSGNTIYF. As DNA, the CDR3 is TGTGCCAGCAGTTCCCTGGGGGGGTCTGGAAACACCATATATTTT.